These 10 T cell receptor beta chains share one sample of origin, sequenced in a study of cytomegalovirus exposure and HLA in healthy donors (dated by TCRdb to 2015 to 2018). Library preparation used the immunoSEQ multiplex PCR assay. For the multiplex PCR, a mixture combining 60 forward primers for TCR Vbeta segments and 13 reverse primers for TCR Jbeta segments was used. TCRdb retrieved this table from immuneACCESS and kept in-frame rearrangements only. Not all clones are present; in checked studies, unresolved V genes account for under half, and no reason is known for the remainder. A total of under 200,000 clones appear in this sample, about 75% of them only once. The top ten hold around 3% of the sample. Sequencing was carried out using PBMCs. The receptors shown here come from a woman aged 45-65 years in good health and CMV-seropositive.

In DNA form, the CDR3 reads TGTGCCAGCTCACCACCGGTCAGGGGGAACACTGAAGCTTTCTTT. Translating it yields CASSPPVRGNTEAFF. V is TRBV18 and J is TRBJ1-1; D might be TRBD1 (6 bases). Germline V gene sequence: CDR1 KGHSH, CDR2 LQKENI. The length of the CDR3 is 15 residues. The germline V and J ends were trimmed by 0 bases and 1 base, with 9 bases remaining between them.

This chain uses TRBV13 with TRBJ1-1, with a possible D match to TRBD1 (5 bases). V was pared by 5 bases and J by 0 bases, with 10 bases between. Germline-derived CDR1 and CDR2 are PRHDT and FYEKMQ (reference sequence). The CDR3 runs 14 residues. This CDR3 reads CASSQGNMNTEAFF. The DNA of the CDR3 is TGTGCCAGCAGCCAGGGCAACATGAACACTGAAGCTTTCTTT.

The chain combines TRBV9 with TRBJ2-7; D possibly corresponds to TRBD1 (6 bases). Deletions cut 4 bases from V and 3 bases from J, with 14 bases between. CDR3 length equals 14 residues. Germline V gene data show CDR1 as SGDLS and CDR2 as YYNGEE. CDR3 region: CASSPRTEIYEQYF. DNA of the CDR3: TGTGCCAGCAGCCCGAGGACAGAGATCTACGAGCAGTACTTC.

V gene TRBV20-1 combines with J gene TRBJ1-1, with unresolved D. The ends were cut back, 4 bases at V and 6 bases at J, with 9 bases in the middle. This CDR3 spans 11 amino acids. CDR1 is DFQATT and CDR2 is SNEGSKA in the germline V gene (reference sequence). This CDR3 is CSATTSSEAFF. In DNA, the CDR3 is TGCAGTGCTACTACGAGTTCTGAAGCTTTCTTT.

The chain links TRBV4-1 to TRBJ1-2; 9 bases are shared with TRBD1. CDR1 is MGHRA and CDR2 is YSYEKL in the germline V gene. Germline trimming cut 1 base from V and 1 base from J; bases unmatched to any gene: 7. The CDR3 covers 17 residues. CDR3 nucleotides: TGCGCCAGCAGCCAAGTTGTAAGACAGGGGGGTAACTATGGCTACACCTTC. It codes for CASSQVVRQGGNYGYTF.

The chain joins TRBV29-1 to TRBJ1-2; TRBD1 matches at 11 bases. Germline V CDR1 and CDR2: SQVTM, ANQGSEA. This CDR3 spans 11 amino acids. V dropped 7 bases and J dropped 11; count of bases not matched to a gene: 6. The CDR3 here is CSGGTGGGYTF. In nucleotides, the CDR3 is TGCAGCGGTGGGACAGGGGGGGGATACACCTTC.

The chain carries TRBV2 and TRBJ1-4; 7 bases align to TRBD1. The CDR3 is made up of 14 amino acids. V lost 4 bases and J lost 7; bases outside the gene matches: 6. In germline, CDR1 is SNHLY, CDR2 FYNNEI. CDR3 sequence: CASSVQGGSEKLFF. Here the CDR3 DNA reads TGTGCCAGCAGTGTGCAGGGGGGAAGTGAAAAACTGTTTTTT.

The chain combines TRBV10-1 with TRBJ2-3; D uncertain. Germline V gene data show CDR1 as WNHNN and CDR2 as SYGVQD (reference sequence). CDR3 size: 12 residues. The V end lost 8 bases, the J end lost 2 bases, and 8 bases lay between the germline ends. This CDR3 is CASHLPTDTQYF. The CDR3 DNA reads TGCGCCAGCCACCTACCCACAGATACGCAGTATTTT.

CDR3: CASRLDRNYEQYF. The CDR3 DNA is TGTGCCAGCAGGCTGGACAGGAACTACGAGCAGTACTTC. This chain links TRBV6-6 with TRBJ2-7; 7 nucleotides agree with TRBD1. Trimming removed 6 bases from V and 3 bases from J; junction bases left unmatched: 5. This CDR3 has 13 residues. Per the germline V gene, CDR1 is MNHNY and CDR2 is SVGAGI (reference sequence).

The CDR3 here is CASRANSGGAINEQFF. CDR3 coding DNA: TGTGCCAGCAGAGCAAATAGCGGGGGGGCCATCAATGAGCAGTTCTTC. The chain has TRBV2 and TRBJ2-1, with TRBD2 identical over 11 bases. Germline assignment: CDR1 SNHLY and CDR2 FYNNEI. This CDR3 contains 16 residues. J gave up 6 bases and V 6 bases, and 10 bases lay outside the gene matches. The full variable domain, in which reference TRBV2 and TRBJ2-1 provide the parts outside the CDR3, is EPEVTQTPSHQVTQMGQEVILRCVPISNHLYFYWYRQILGQKVEFLVSFYNNEISEKSEIFDDQFSVERPDGSNFTLKIRSTKLEDSAMYFCASRANSGGAINEQFFGPGTRLTVL.